This paragraph covers one TCR beta chain sequence. This sample was included in a study of blood T cell repertoires in COVID-19. Study-wide context: Specimens from acute and convalescent COVID-19 originated in the United States, Italy and Spain.

In the authors' methods: It was from reference gene primer amplification that nucleated cell counts were estimated. Libraries were prepared by immunoSEQ multiplex PCR; TCRdb keeps only in-frame clonotypes and omits some of them. D and trimming come from the DNA, and the V and J calls and clone size come from that table. The sample carries about 160,000 clones, 81% recorded once. CDR3 length: 15 amino acids. V was clipped by 6 bases and J by 5 bases; unmatched bases: 7. The germline V gene encodes CDR1 MNHEY and CDR2 SVGAGI. The source material was peripheral blood. V is TRBV6-5 and J is TRBJ1-5, with 10 bases aligning to TRBD1. This clonotype was obtained from a man aged 60 to 69 with active or convalescent COVID-19. CDR3 in amino acids: CASRTGQGEDQPQHF. The DNA of the CDR3 is TGTGCCAGCAGGACCGGACAGGGGGAAGATCAGCCCCAGCATTTT.